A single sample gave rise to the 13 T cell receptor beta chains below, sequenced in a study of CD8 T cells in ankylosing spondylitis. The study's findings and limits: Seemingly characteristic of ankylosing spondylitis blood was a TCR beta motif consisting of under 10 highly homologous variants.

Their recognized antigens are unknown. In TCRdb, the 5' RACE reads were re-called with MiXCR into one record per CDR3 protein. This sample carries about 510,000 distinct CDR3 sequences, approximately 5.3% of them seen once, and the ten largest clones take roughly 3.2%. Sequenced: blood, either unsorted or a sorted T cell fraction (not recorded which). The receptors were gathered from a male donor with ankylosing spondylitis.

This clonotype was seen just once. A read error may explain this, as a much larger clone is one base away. The CDR3 DNA reads as TGTGCCACCCAAAGGGACAGAGAGCAGTACTTC. Protein product: CATQRDREQYF. The chain has TRBV25-1 and TRBJ2-1; 7 bases match TRBD1. The J call may be faulty, since TRBJ2-7 better matches the DNA end. This CDR3 is 11 amino acids long. Germline V gives CDR1 MGHDK, CDR2 SYGVNS.

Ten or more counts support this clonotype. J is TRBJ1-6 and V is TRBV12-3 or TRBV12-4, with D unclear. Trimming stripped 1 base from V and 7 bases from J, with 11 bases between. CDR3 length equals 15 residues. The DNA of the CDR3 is TGTGCCAGCAGTTTAGGGAATCCGGAAAATTCACCCCTCCACTTT. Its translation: CASSLGNPENSPLHF.

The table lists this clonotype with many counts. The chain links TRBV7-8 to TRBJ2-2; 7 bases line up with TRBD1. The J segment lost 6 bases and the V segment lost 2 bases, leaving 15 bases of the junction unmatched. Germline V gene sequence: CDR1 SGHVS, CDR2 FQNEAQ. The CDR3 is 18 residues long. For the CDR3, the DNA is TGTGCCAGCAGCTTAATGCCTTCGACAGGGTGGGCGGCCGGGGAGCTGTTTTTT. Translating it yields CASSLMPSTGWAAGELFF.

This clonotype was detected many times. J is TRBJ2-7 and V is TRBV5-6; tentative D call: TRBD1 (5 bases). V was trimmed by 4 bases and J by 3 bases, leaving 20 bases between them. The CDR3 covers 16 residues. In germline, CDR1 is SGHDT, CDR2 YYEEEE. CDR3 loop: CASSTDSLGPYYEQYF. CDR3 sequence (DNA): TGTGCCAGCAGCACCGACAGTTTAGGTCCTTACTACGAGCAGTACTTC.

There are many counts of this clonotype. The CDR3 spells CAISEDRVQETQYF. The CDR3 DNA follows: TGTGCCATCAGTGAGGACAGGGTCCAAGAGACCCAGTACTTC. The genes are TRBV10-3 and TRBJ2-5; 7 bases align to TRBD1. The CDR3 length is 14 residues. Germline loops: CDR1 ENHRY, CDR2 SYGVKD. V lost 2 bases and J lost 1; bases outside the gene matches: 1.

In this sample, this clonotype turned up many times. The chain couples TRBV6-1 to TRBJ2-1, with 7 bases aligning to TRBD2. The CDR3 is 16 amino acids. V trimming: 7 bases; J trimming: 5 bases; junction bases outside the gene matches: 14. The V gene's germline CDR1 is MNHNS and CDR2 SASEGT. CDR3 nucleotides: TGTGCCAGCATCTCCTGGGGGGGGGACCCCAACAATGAGCAGTTCTTC. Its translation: CASISWGGDPNNEQFF.

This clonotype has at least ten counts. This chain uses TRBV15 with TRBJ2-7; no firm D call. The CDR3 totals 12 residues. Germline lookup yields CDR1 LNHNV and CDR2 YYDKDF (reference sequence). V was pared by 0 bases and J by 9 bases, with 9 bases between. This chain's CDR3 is CATSRDRIGQYF. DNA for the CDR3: TGTGCCACCAGCAGAGATAGGATTGGGCAGTACTTC.

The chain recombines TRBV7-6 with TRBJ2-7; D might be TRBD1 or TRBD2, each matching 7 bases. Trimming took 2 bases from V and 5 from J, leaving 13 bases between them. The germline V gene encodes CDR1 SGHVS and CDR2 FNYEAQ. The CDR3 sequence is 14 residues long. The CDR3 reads CASSLLQGGDEQYF. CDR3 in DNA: TGTGCCAGCAGCTTATTGCAGGGGGGGGACGAGCAGTACTTC.

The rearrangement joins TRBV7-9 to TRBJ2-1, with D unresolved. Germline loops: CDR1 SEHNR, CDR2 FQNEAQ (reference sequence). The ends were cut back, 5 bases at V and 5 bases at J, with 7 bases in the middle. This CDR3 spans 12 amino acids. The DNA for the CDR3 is TGTGCCAGCAGCACAGCAGACAATGAGCAGTTCTTC. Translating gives CASSTADNEQFF.

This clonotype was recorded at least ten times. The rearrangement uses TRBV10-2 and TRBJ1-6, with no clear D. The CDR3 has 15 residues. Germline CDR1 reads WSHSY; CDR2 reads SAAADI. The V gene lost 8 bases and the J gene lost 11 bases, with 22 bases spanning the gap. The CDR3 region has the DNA TGCGCCAGCCTTGGAACTTACGGTATACGGGCACCCCTCCACTTT. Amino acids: CASLGTYGIRAPLHF.

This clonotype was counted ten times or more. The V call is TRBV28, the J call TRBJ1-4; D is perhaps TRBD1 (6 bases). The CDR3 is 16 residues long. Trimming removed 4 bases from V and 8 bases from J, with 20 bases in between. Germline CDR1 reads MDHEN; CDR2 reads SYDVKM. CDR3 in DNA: TGTGCCAGCAGTTCCCAAGTGGGGTCCGGGGGCGAAAAACTGTTTTTT. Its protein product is CASSSQVGSGGEKLFF.

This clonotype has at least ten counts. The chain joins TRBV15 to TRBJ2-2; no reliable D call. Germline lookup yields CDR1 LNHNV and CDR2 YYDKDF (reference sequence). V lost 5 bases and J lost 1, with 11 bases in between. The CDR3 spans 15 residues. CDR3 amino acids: CATSPWTGNTGELFF. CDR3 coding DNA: TGTGCCACCAGCCCATGGACCGGGAACACCGGGGAGCTGTTTTTT.

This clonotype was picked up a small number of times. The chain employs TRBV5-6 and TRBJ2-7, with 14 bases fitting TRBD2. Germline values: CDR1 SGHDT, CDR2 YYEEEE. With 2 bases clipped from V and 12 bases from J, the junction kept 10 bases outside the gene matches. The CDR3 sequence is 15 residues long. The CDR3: CASSLGGLAGGPVYF. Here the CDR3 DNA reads TGTGCCAGCAGCTTAGGAGGACTAGCGGGGGGACCGGTGTACTTC. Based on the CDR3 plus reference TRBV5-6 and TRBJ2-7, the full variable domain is DAGVTQSPTHLIKTRGQQVTLRCSPKSGHDTVSWYQQALGQGPQFIFQYYEEEERQRGNFPDRFSGHQFPNYSSELNVNALLLGDSALYLCASSLGGLAGGPVYFGPGTRLTVT.